Below, 25 T cell receptor beta chains from the same sample are listed, as sequenced in a study of T cells in Graves' hyperthyroidism and ophthalmopathy. RNA transcripts served as the template for amplifying TCR beta CDR3 regions. First-round RT-PCR of the TCR CDR3 relied on the HTBI primer set. TCRdb itself ran the multiplex PCR reads through MiXCR, one entry per CDR3 protein. Among more than 550,000 distinct CDR3 sequences, over 40% were seen once, and the ten largest hold about 7.7%. The source material was peripheral blood or thyroid tissue (not recorded which). These receptor sequences come from an adult man with Graves' disease, either hyperthyroidism or ophthalmopathy (not recorded which).

This clonotype was counted at least ten times. One end of the junction is discordant with germline, which a read error may explain. This chain connects TRBV5-1 to TRBJ1-3; TRBD1 might be the D (6 bases). CDR1 is SGHRS and CDR2 is YFSETQ in the germline V gene. CDR3 length: 14 amino acids. CDR3 amino acids: CASSLGTTGNTIYF. The CDR3 DNA follows: TGTGCCAGCAGCTTAGGGACAACCGGAAACACCATATATTTT.

This clonotype was seen ten or more times. V is TRBV7-3 and J is TRBJ2-5; maybe TRBD1 (6 bases). The CDR3 has 14 residues. CDR1 is SGHTA, CDR2 FQGTGA, per germline. Trimming stripped 1 base from V and 5 bases from J, with 11 bases between. For the CDR3, the DNA is TGTGCCAGCAGCTTAAATAGGGGGAGCGAGACCCAGTACTTC. This translates into CASSLNRGSETQYF.

This chain connects TRBV12-5 to TRBJ1-2, with D perhaps TRBD1 (5 bases). The CDR3 sequence is 13 residues long. Germline CDR1 reads LGHNT; CDR2 reads FRNRAP. V lost 1 base and J 5 bases, leaving 8 bases between the germline ends. DNA of the CDR3: TGTGCTAGTGGTTTGGGACAGTTTTATGGCTACACCTTC. It codes for CASGLGQFYGYTF. Variable domain in full (rest from reference TRBV12-5 and TRBJ1-2): DARVTQTPRHKVTEMGQEVTMRCQPILGHNTVFWYRQTMMQGLELLAYFRNRAPLDDSGMPKDRFSAEMPDATLATLKIQPSEPRDSAVYFCASGLGQFYGYTFGSGTRLTVV.

This clonotype was recorded many times. This chain joins TRBV2 and TRBJ2-6, with 11 bases lining up with TRBD2. Trimming cost V 5 bases and J 0 bases; bases outside gene matches: 3. Per germline, CDR1 SNHLY and CDR2 FYNNEI. The CDR3 sequence is 17 residues long. The CDR3 reads CASSRLAGGSGANVLTF. In nucleotides, the CDR3 is TGTGCCAGCAGTAGGCTAGCGGGGGGCTCTGGGGCCAACGTCCTGACTTTC.

The chain uses TRBV19 and TRBJ1-6; D is possibly TRBD1 (6 bases). Deletions cut 2 bases from V and 5 bases from J, with 13 bases between. The germline gives CDR1 LNHDA, CDR2 SQIVND (reference sequence). The CDR3 totals 16 residues. The CDR3 protein is CASSIFGTPNNSPLHF. The CDR3 DNA follows: TGTGCCAGTAGTATATTCGGGACACCAAATAATTCACCCCTCCACTTT.

This clonotype appeared many times. This chain joins TRBV7-9 and TRBJ2-7, with a tentative D call TRBD1 (6 bases). Trimming took 5 bases from V and 3 from J, leaving 17 bases between them. CDR3 length: 15 amino acids. Germline loops: CDR1 SEHNR, CDR2 FQNEAQ (reference sequence). This CDR3 reads CASSPHRVLVYEQYF. The CDR3 coding sequence is TGTGCCAGCAGCCCCCACAGGGTTTTGGTCTACGAGCAGTACTTC.

This clonotype appeared many times. This chain links TRBV25-1 with TRBJ2-5; possible D gene TRBD2, 6 bases. This CDR3 spans 15 amino acids. Germline CDR1 MGHDK, CDR2 SYGVNS. V was pared by 0 bases and J by 5 bases, with 13 bases between. CDR3 protein: CASSEYDGSQETQYF. For the CDR3, the DNA is TGTGCCAGCAGTGAATATGACGGGAGCCAGGAGACCCAGTACTTC.

On this clonotype itself: The germline gene is not matched at one end of the junction; a read error may be the cause. The chain is built from TRBV7-3 and TRBJ1-3, with no clear D. The germline CDR1 and CDR2 sequences are SGHTA and FQGTGA. There are 14 residues in the CDR3. CDR3 nucleotides: TGTGCCAGCAGCTTAAGCGGTCCTGCGGTCGAGCAGGATTTT. It codes for CASSLSGPAVEQDF.

This rearrangement joins TRBV7-8 to TRBJ2-7, with 7 bases fitting TRBD2. Trimming at V came to 5 bases and at J to 1 base, leaving 8 bases not matched to a gene. The CDR3 has 15 residues. Looked up from germline, CDR1 is SGHVS and CDR2 is FQNEAQ. The CDR3 sequence: CASSLLSGGSYEQYF. CDR3 coding DNA: TGTGCCAGCAGCCTCCTTTCGGGAGGATCCTACGAGCAGTACTTC.

This clonotype has a count of ten or more. The rearrangement uses TRBV5-1 and TRBJ1-1; a possible D gene is TRBD1 (5 bases). Trimming removed 1 base at V and 0 bases at J, with 13 bases between. The CDR3 spans 16 residues. Looked up from germline, CDR1 is SGHRS and CDR2 is YFSETQ. The CDR3 coding sequence is TGCGCCAGCAGCTTGCTTACAGGCGAGATGAACACTGAAGCTTTCTTT. This codes for CASSLLTGEMNTEAFF. Together with reference TRBV5-1 and TRBJ1-1, the CDR3 gives the full variable domain: KAGVTQTPRYLIKTRGQQVTLSCSPISGHRSVSWYQQTPGQGLQFLFEYFSETQRNKGNFPGRFSGRQFSNSRSEMNVSTLELGDSALYLCASSLLTGEMNTEAFFGQGTRLTVV.

This clonotype has a count of ten or more. The chain recombines TRBV28 with TRBJ1-2, with unresolved D. CDR3 length equals 15 residues. Per germline, CDR1 MDHEN and CDR2 SYDVKM. V was clipped by 7 bases and J by 0 bases, with 15 bases between them. In nucleotides, the CDR3 is TGTGCCAGCACCCCAGCTGGGAAGCCTAACTATGGCTACACCTTC. Translated: CASTPAGKPNYGYTF.

Points on this clonotype: A much larger clonotype is one base distant, so this may be a read error. The chain has TRBV9 and TRBJ1-3, with D uncertain. Looked up from germline, CDR1 is SGDLS and CDR2 is YYNGEE. Trimming pared 4 bases from V and 7 bases from J, leaving 18 bases between. The CDR3 covers 15 residues. The CDR3 DNA reads TGTGCCAGCAGCTTAGAGAGTAACTTAAGGAACACCATATATTTT. Amino acid sequence: CASSLESNLRNTIYF.

The J gene is TRBJ1-5, the V gene TRBV24-1, with D possibly being TRBD1 (5 bases). V lost 9 bases to trimming and J lost 2 bases, with 13 bases between them. The germline V gene encodes CDR1 KGHDR and CDR2 SFDVKD. The CDR3 has 14 amino acids. CDR3 nucleotide sequence: TGTGCCACCCATGCGACGGGGGGCAATCAGCCCCAGCATTTT. It translates to CATHATGGNQPQHF.

This clonotype turned up a few times. CDR3 sequence reads: CASSFYGGSGTYEQYF. The CDR3 DNA is TGCGCCAGCAGCTTCTACGGGGGGAGTGGTACCTACGAGCAGTACTTC. The chain combines TRBV5-1 with TRBJ2-7; 7 nucleotides match TRBD2. The CDR3 runs to 16 residues. CDR1 and CDR2 from the germline V gene are SGHRS and YFSETQ. V lost 2 bases, J lost 2 bases, and 10 bases stayed unmatched.

J is TRBJ2-6 and V is TRBV9; 7 nucleotides line up with TRBD1. Germline V gene sequence: CDR1 SGDLS, CDR2 YYNGEE. The trim removed 0 bases at V and 0 bases at J, leaving 6 bases unmatched. This CDR3 region has 18 residues. CDR3 in amino acids: CASSVASGDSSGANVLTF. The CDR3 nucleotides are TGTGCCAGCAGCGTAGCATCAGGGGACAGCTCTGGGGCCAACGTCCTGACTTTC.

Worth noting for this clonotype: A much larger clonotype is one base distant, so this may be a read error. CDR3 residues: CASGGDPGSYGYTF. CDR3 DNA sequence: TGTGCCAGCGGCGGCGATCCAGGGAGCTATGGCTACACCTTC. This chain links TRBV9 with TRBJ1-2, with D possibly being TRBD1 (5 bases). Between the trimmed V and J ends, which lost 7 bases and 4 bases, there was a span of 17 bases. CDR1 and CDR2 (germline): SGDLS, YYNGEE. The CDR3 is 14 amino acids.

At least ten counts were recorded for this clonotype. The chain has TRBV19 and TRBJ2-6; no reliable D call. In germline, CDR1 is LNHDA, CDR2 SQIVND (reference sequence). V lost 7 bases, J lost 2 bases, and 9 bases lay in between. There are 14 residues in the CDR3. CDR3 DNA: TGTGCCAGTAAGGTCGTGGCTGGGGCCAACGTCCTGACTTTC. This translates into CASKVVAGANVLTF.

The chain carries TRBV10-3 and TRBJ1-5, with unresolved D. Germline loops: CDR1 ENHRY, CDR2 SYGVKD. This CDR3 has 11 amino acids. V lost 10 bases and J 7 bases, leaving 11 bases between the germline ends. The CDR3 DNA sequence: TGTGCCACCGGACCCCCCCAGCCCCAGCATTTT. This sequence encodes CATGPPQPQHF.

The chain employs TRBV12-3 or TRBV12-4 and TRBJ2-5, with D unclear. Trimming took 3 bases from V and 5 from J, leaving 16 bases between them. The CDR3 contains 15 residues. The CDR3 is CASSFSREVKETQYF. The CDR3 DNA sequence: TGTGCCAGCAGTTTTTCGCGAGAGGTGAAGGAGACCCAGTACTTC.

The chain's CDR3 is CASSLADREGYTF. CDR3 in DNA: TGTGCCAGCAGTTTAGCCGACAGGGAGGGCTACACCTTC. The V gene is TRBV12-3 or TRBV12-4, the J gene TRBJ1-2, with 7 bases aligning to TRBD1. This CDR3 spans 13 amino acids. V trimming: 0 bases; J trimming: 8 bases; junction bases outside the gene matches: 3.

This sequence joins TRBV24-1 and TRBJ2-5, with D possibly TRBD1 on 6 matching bases. V shed 4 bases and J shed 0 bases, with 11 bases lying between them. Germline-derived CDR1 and CDR2 are KGHDR and SFDVKD. The CDR3 has 15 amino acids. In nucleotides, the CDR3 is TGTGCCACCAGTGACCCCGGACAGAACCAAGAGACCCAGTACTTC. Amino acids: CATSDPGQNQETQYF.

This clonotype was counted at least ten times. The chain joins TRBV9 to TRBJ1-6, with D perhaps TRBD1 (5 bases). This CDR3 spans 15 amino acids. Germline V CDR1 and CDR2: SGDLS, YYNGEE. V lost 0 bases to trimming and J lost 8 bases, with 12 bases between them. This CDR3 reads CASSVEPGRDSPLHF. The DNA of the CDR3 is TGTGCCAGCAGCGTAGAACCAGGGAGGGATTCACCCCTCCACTTT. Using reference TRBV9 and TRBJ1-6 for the parts outside the CDR3, the full variable domain is DSGVTQTPKHLITATGQRVTLRCSPRSGDLSVYWYQQSLDQGLQFLIQYYNGEERAKGNILERFSAQQFPDLHSELNLSSLELGDSALYFCASSVEPGRDSPLHFGNGTRLTVT.

This clonotype has ten or more counts. The chain carries TRBV29-1 and TRBJ2-7; the match to TRBD1 covers 9 bases. Germline trimming cut 8 bases from V and 2 bases from J; bases unmatched to any gene: 4. This CDR3 is built from 12 residues. Germline V gene data show CDR1 as SQVTM and CDR2 as ANQGSEA. The CDR3, as DNA: TGCAGCATCCGGACAGGGGCCTACGAGCAGTACTTC. Protein product: CSIRTGAYEQYF.

J is TRBJ1-1 and V is TRBV12-3 or TRBV12-4; 9 bases match TRBD1. The CDR3 contains 13 residues. V shed 7 bases, J shed 6 bases, and the junction held 6 bases outside the gene matches. The CDR3 DNA sequence: TGTGCCAGCAAATGGGACAGGGCCGCTGAAGCTTTCTTT. It codes for CASKWDRAAEAFF.

This clonotype was recorded only once. CDR3: CASSLAASSAYEQYF. Written as DNA, the CDR3 is TGTGCCAGCAGCTTAGCGGCGAGCTCTGCCTACGAGCAGTACTTC. The J gene is TRBJ2-7, the V gene TRBV7-9, with D unclear. The CDR3 loop spans 15 amino acids. Germline CDR1 reads SEHNR; CDR2 reads FQNEAQ (reference sequence). V was trimmed by 0 bases and J by 2 bases, leaving 11 bases between them. The variable domain in full, completed from reference TRBV7-9 and TRBJ2-7, reads DTGVSQNPRHKITKRGQNVTFRCDPISEHNRLYWYRQTLGQGPEFLTYFQNEAQLEKSRLLSDRFSAERPKGSFSTLEIQRTEQGDSAMYLCASSLAASSAYEQYFGPGTRLTVT.